The 19 T cell receptor beta chains below come from one sample, sequenced in a study of beta chain features in type 1 diabetes. Overall study findings and caveats: All four CD4+ subsets from Type 1 diabetes patients carried moderately but significantly shorter TCRB CDR3s.

cDNA synthesis used the whole RNA isolate, giving expressed TCRB sequences. Measured with immunoSEQ multiplex PCR; TCRdb has only the in-frame clones, and not every one. The sample has hundreds of thousands of clones; around an eighth are singletons. No antigen has been identified for these receptors. What was sequenced was naive CD4+ T cells from blood. These receptors were obtained from a man between 18 and 29 years old with type 1 diabetes.

The table lists this clone with a few counts. V gene TRBV7-2 combines with J gene TRBJ1-4; 8 bases match TRBD1. V dropped 5 bases and J dropped 6; count of bases not matched to a gene: 5. CDR3 length: 14 residues. Per the germline V gene, CDR1 is SGHTA and CDR2 is FQGNSA. The CDR3 DNA follows: TGTGCCAGCAGCCGGGACAGGTTCTATGAAAAACTGTTTTTT. Amino acid sequence: CASSRDRFYEKLFF.

This clone was recorded a few times. DNA for the CDR3: TGTGCCAGCAGCTATACAGGGTTTTTGGAGACCCAGTACTTC. Translation gives CASSYTGFLETQYF. The rearrangement joins TRBV7-6 to TRBJ2-5; D possibly corresponds to TRBD1 (6 bases). V lost 4 bases and J 5 bases, leaving 14 bases between the germline ends. The CDR3 totals 14 residues. Germline V CDR1 and CDR2: SGHVS, FNYEAQ.

The V gene is TRBV4-1, the J gene TRBJ2-1; 13 bases map to TRBD2. The junction had 10 bases not matched to a gene; V was cut back by 10 bases and J by 1 base. CDR1 is MGHRA, CDR2 YSYEKL, per germline. The CDR3 extends over 17 amino acids. This CDR3 is CATGTSGGANSYNEQFF. In DNA form, the CDR3 reads TGCGCCACCGGCACTAGCGGGGGGGCCAATTCCTACAATGAGCAGTTCTTC.

This clone was counted a few times. The chain employs TRBV20-1 and TRBJ1-1; D not resolved. The CDR3 has 11 amino acids. V lost 1 base, J lost 3 bases, and 3 bases lay in between. Germline values: CDR1 DFQATT, CDR2 SNEGSKA (reference sequence). As DNA, the CDR3 is TGCAGTGCTAGAGTTTACACTGAAGCTTTCTTT. It translates to CSARVYTEAFF.

The chain links TRBV5-4 to TRBJ2-5, with no clear D. CDR1 is SGHNT and CDR2 is YYREEE in the germline V gene (reference sequence). The germline V and J ends were trimmed by 2 bases and 0 bases, with 5 bases remaining between them. There are 13 residues in the CDR3. CDR3 sequence: CASSFPNQETQYF. In nucleotides, the CDR3 is TGTGCCAGCAGCTTTCCCAACCAAGAGACCCAGTACTTC.

The chain recombines TRBV30 with TRBJ2-7; D remains ambiguous. CDR3 length: 12 amino acids. Germline V CDR1 and CDR2: GTSNPN, SVGIG (reference sequence). Trimming removed 0 bases at V and 5 bases at J, with 8 bases between. CDR3 bases: TGTGCCTGGAGTGTAAACCACCACGAGCAGTACTTC. As protein: CAWSVNHHEQYF. Full variable domain (missing parts from reference TRBV30 and TRBJ2-7): SQTIHQWPATLVQPVGSPLSLECTVEGTSNPNLYWYRQAAGRGLQLLFYSVGIGQISSEVPQNLSASRPQDRQFILSSKKLLLSDSGFYLCAWSVNHHEQYFGPGTRLTVT.

This clone was observed a few times. The J gene is TRBJ2-7, the V gene TRBV29-1, with 8 bases that match TRBD2. From germline, CDR1 is SQVTM and CDR2 ANQGSEA. This CDR3 region has 13 residues. The V gene end was trimmed by 5 bases and the J gene end by 3 bases; junction bases not matched to a gene: 6. CDR3 in amino acids: CSVRKAGVYEQYF. The DNA of the CDR3 is TGCAGCGTTCGGAAAGCGGGGGTCTACGAGCAGTACTTC.

V is TRBV2 and J is TRBJ2-5; D might be TRBD2 (6 bases). This CDR3 spans 13 amino acids. Germline V gene lookup returns CDR1 SNHLY and CDR2 FYNNEI. Trimming took off 8 bases at V and 7 bases at J, with 17 bases between the two ends. CDR3 coding DNA: TGTGCCAGCCACCTCGGGGGAGAAGGGACCCAGTACTTC. Translated: CASHLGGEGTQYF.

The rearrangement uses TRBV18 and TRBJ1-4, with 8 bases identical to TRBD1. In germline, CDR1 is KGHSH, CDR2 LQKENI. Trimming took 8 bases from V and 8 from J; bases not matched to a gene: 7. The CDR3 consists of 13 residues. CDR3 protein: CASLRGQEEKLFF. CDR3 nucleotide sequence: TGTGCCAGCCTCAGGGGGCAGGAGGAAAAACTGTTTTTT.

This clone was counted between two and nine times. The chain uses TRBV7-2 and TRBJ2-6; the D gene is possibly TRBD2 (5 bases). Germline V gene data show CDR1 as SGHTA and CDR2 as FQGNSA. Trimming took off 5 bases at V and 2 bases at J, with 10 bases between the two ends. The CDR3 covers 15 residues. CDR3 sequence (DNA): TGTGCCAGCAGCCGAACTAGAGCTGGGGCCAACGTCCTGACTTTC. Its protein product is CASSRTRAGANVLTF.

The chain joins TRBV4-2 to TRBJ1-5; D is unresolved. The V end was cut by 1 base, the J end by 0 bases, with 13 bases between. CDR3 size: 17 residues. Germline-derived CDR1 and CDR2 are LGHNA and YNFKEQ. The CDR3 spells CASSQGVRTDSNQPQHF. The CDR3 region has the DNA TGTGCCAGCAGCCAAGGGGTCAGAACAGATAGCAATCAGCCCCAGCATTTT.

This clone was seen only a few times. The V call is TRBV25-1, the J call TRBJ2-2, with 7 positions matching TRBD1. The V and J ends lost 3 bases and 7 bases, in that order; junction bases with no gene match: 8. Germline values: CDR1 MGHDK, CDR2 SYGVNS. The CDR3 is made up of 15 amino acids. CDR3 sequence: CASSDETGFVGELFF. The CDR3 nucleotides read TGTGCCAGCAGTGATGAGACAGGGTTTGTCGGGGAGCTGTTTTTT.

This rearrangement joins TRBV2 to TRBJ2-7, with D possibly being TRBD1 (5 bases). V lost 6 bases to trimming and J lost 0 bases, with 12 bases between them. Germline V gives CDR1 SNHLY, CDR2 FYNNEI. The CDR3 spans 14 residues. The CDR3 nucleotides are TGTGCCAGCAGGGCGGACATGCCCTCCTACGAGCAGTACTTC. Translated: CASRADMPSYEQYF.

The V call is TRBV7-9, the J call TRBJ2-6; D remains ambiguous. The germline CDR1 and CDR2 sequences are SEHNR and FQNEAQ (reference sequence). CDR3 size: 15 residues. Trimming stripped 5 bases from V and 2 bases from J, with 10 bases between. The CDR3 DNA reads TGTGCCAGCAGCCTCCTAGGAACTGGGGCCAACGTCCTGACTTTC. Translating it yields CASSLLGTGANVLTF.

For the CDR3, the DNA is TGTGCCATCAGTGACTCGACTCTGGGGCCCTCCTACGAGCAGTACTTC. It specifies CAISDSTLGPSYEQYF. This chain links TRBV10-3 with TRBJ2-7; possible D gene TRBD1, 5 bases. Trimming left V 3 bases short and J 0 bases short, with 15 bases between. The CDR3 sequence is 16 residues long. In germline, CDR1 is ENHRY, CDR2 SYGVKD.

This clone was observed a few times. The V and J genes are TRBV7-2 and TRBJ2-2; possible D gene TRBD2, 5 bases. The germline V and J ends were trimmed by 6 bases and 6 bases, with 14 bases remaining between them. Germline values: CDR1 SGHTA, CDR2 FQGNSA. This CDR3 has 14 amino acids. The DNA for the CDR3 is TGTGCCAGCAGGGCTCGGACTCCACCCGGGGAGCTGTTTTTT. Residues: CASRARTPPGELFF. Full variable domain (remainder filled in from reference TRBV7-2 and TRBJ2-2): GAGVSQSPSNKVTEKGKDVELRCDPISGHTALYWYRQSLGQGLEFLIYFQGNSAPDKSGLPSDRFSAERTGGSVSTLTIQRTQQEDSAVYLCASRARTPPGELFFGEGSRLTVL.

This clone showed up just a few times. V and J are TRBV28 and TRBJ2-5; D gene ambiguous. The CDR3 loop spans 13 amino acids. Germline CDR1 reads MDHEN; CDR2 reads SYDVKM. With 5 bases removed from V and 5 bases from J, the gap between germline ends came to 12 bases. The CDR3 DNA reads TGTGCCAGCAGTCCATCGAGCTGGGAGACCCAGTACTTC. This gives the protein CASSPSSWETQYF.

V is TRBV30 and J is TRBJ1-6; 7 nucleotides line up with TRBD1. The CDR3 is 14 amino acids. Germline CDR1 and CDR2: GTSNPN and SVGIG (reference sequence). After removal of 7 bases from V and 7 bases from J, the junction contained 10 bases not matched to a gene. In nucleotides, the CDR3 is TGTGCCTCTATGACCGACAGGGTGAATTCACCCCTCCACTTT. Encoded protein: CASMTDRVNSPLHF.

This clone showed up just a few times. This chain uses TRBV4-2 with TRBJ1-2, with D hard to call. The V gene's germline CDR1 is LGHNA and CDR2 YNFKEQ. Trimming stripped 0 bases from V and 0 bases from J, with 5 bases between. The CDR3 covers 14 residues. The CDR3: CASSQDTANYGYTF. The DNA for the CDR3 is TGTGCCAGCAGCCAAGATACGGCTAACTATGGCTACACCTTC.